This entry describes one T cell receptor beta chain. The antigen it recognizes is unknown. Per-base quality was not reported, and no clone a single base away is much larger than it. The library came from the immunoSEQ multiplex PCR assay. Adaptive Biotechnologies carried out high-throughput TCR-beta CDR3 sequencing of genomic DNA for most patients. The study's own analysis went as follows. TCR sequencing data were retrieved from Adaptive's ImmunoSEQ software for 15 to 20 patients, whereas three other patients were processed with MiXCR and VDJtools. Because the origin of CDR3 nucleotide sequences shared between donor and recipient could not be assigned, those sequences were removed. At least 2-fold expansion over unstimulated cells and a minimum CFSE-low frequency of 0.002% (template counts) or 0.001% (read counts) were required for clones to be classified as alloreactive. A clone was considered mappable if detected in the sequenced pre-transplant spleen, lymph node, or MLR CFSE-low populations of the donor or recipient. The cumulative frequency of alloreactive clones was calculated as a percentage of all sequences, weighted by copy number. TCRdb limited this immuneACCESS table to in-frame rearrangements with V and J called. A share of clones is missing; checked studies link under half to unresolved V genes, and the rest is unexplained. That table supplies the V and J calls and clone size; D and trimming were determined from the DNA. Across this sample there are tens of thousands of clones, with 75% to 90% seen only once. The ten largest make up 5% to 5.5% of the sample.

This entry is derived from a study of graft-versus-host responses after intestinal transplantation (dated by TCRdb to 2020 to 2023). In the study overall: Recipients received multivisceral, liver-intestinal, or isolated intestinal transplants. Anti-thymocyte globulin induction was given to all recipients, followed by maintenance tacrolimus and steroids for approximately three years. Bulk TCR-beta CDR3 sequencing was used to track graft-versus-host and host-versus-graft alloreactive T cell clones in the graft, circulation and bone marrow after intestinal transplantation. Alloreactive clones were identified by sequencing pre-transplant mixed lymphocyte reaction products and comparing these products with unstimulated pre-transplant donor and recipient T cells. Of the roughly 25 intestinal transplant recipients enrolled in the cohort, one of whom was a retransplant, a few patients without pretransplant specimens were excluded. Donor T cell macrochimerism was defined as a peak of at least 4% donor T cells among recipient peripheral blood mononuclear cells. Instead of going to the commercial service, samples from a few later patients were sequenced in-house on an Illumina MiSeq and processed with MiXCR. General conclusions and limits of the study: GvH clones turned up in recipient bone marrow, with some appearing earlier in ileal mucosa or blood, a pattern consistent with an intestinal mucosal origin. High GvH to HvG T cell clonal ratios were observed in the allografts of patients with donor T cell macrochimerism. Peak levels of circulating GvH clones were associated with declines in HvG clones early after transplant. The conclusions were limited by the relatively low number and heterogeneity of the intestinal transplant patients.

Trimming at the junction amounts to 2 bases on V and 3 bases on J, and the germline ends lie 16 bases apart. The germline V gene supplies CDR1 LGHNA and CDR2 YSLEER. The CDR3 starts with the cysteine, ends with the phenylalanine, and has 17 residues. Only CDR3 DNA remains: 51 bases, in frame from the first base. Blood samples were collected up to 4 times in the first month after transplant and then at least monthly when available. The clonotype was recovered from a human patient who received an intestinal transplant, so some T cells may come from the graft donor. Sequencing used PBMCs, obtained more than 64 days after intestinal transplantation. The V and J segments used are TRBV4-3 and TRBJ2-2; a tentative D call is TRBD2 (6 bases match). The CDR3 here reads CASSQFPAGEYTGELFF. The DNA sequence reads TGCGCCAGCAGCCAATTTCCAGCGGGCGAATACACCGGGGAGCTGTTTTTT.